A selection of T cell receptor beta chains follows, all from one sample in a study of preoperative IRX-2 immunotherapy in early breast cancer. Only in-frame clones appear in the TCRdb table, and some are missing; sequencing was by immunoSEQ multiplex PCR. This sample has roughly 45,000 clones, with approximately 94% found just once. Material: tumor tissue, obtained after IRX-2 immunotherapy. These receptors came from a human donor with breast cancer. Both conserved end residues are part of each CDR3. The order of the fields is J gene, V gene, D gene, clone size, CDR3 protein, CDR3 DNA. A D gene is named only where the DNA matches it firmly. The listing skips clone size in some rows; elsewhere it reads once, few, many or a size class.

TRBJ2-2,TRBV9,TRBD1,-,CASSDRQGPNTGELFF,TGTGCCAGCAGCGACCGACAGGGGCCGAACACCGGGGAGCTGTTTTTT
TRBJ2-3,TRBV4-1,-,-,CASSQGQGIGADTQYF,TGCGCCAGCAGCCAAGGGCAGGGGATTGGCGCAGATACGCAGTATTTT
TRBJ1-4,TRBV7-6,TRBD1,-,CASSWTGNEKLFF,TGTGCCAGCAGTTGGACAGGCAATGAAAAACTGTTTTTT
TRBJ2-5,TRBV5-4,-,once,CASSFLGYQETQYF,TGTGCCAGCAGCTTTCTAGGTTACCAAGAGACCCAGTACTTC
TRBJ1-3,TRBV7-2,-,-,CASSLGSPGNTIYF,TGTGCCAGCAGCTTAGGCAGTCCTGGAAACACCATATATTTT
TRBJ1-1,TRBV6-6,TRBD1,once,CASLLPGGTGTEAFF,TGTGCCAGTCTCCTTCCAGGGGGCACGGGCACTGAAGCTTTCTTT
TRBJ1-3,TRBV4-3,-,-,CASSQDVAGLTFSGNTIYF,TGCGCCAGCAGCCAAGATGTTGCGGGACTAACCTTCTCTGGAAACACCATATATTTT
TRBJ1-5,TRBV10-3,-,-,CAISESGRRDQPQHF,TGTGCCATCAGTGAGTCCGGGAGAAGGGATCAGCCCCAGCATTTT
TRBJ2-7,TRBV18,TRBD1,-,CASSPPWGQGAYYEQYF,TGTGCCAGCTCGCCTCCCTGGGGACAGGGGGCCTATTACGAGCAGTACTTC
TRBJ2-5,TRBV7-9,-,few,CASSLVVRAEETQYF,TGTGCCAGCAGCTTAGTAGTTAGGGCGGAAGAGACCCAGTACTTC
TRBJ1-5,TRBV5-3,-,-,CARRLRYSNQPQHF,TGTGCCAGAAGACTACGGTATAGCAATCAGCCCCAGCATTTT
TRBJ1-3,TRBV6-1,TRBD1,-,CASSTGGSGNTIYF,TGTGCCAGCAGTACAGGGGGCAGCGGAAACACCATATATTTT
TRBJ1-2,TRBV7-8,TRBD1,-,CASSVRRDRGRGGYTF,TGTGCCAGCAGCGTAAGACGGGACAGGGGGCGCGGTGGCTACACCTTC
TRBJ2-7,TRBV4-3,-,-,CASSQDFPGSGAYEQYF,TGCGCCAGCAGCCAAGATTTCCCGGGCTCTGGGGCCTACGAGCAGTACTTC
TRBJ2-2,TRBV19,-,-,CASSISRGNTGELFF,TGTGCCAGTAGTATCTCCAGGGGCAACACCGGGGAGCTGTTTTTT
TRBJ2-7,TRBV7-8,-,-,CASSITYEQYF,TGTGCCAGCAGTATAACCTACGAGCAGTACTTC
TRBJ1-1,TRBV2,-,-,CASIGGTEAFF,TGTGCCAGCATTGGGGGAACTGAAGCTTTCTTT
TRBJ1-2,TRBV10-3,-,-,CAISETTGNLRGYTF,TGTGCCATCAGTGAGACTACAGGGAATTTAAGGGGCTACACCTTC
TRBJ1-4,TRBV18,-,-,CASSRGGGASEKLFF,TGTGCCAGCTCTCGAGGGGGGGGAGCGAGTGAAAAACTGTTTTTT
TRBJ1-2,TRBV27,-,-,CASSPSWGGLNYGYTF,TGTGCCAGCAGTCCCTCTTGGGGAGGACTGAACTATGGCTACACCTTC
TRBJ2-3,TRBV11-1,-,-,CASSLDGGALGTQYF,TGTGCCAGCAGCTTGGACGGGGGCGCGTTGGGTACGCAGTATTTT
TRBJ2-7,TRBV30,TRBD2,few,CAWSARDRTSGRRGEQYF,TGTGCCTGGAGTGCAAGGGACAGGACTAGCGGGAGAAGGGGGGAGCAGTACTTC
TRBJ1-2,TRBV28,-,-,CASSPMGTRGYGYTF,TGTGCCAGCAGTCCGATGGGGACAAGGGGGTATGGCTACACCTTC
TRBJ1-6,TRBV15,TRBD1,-,CASDMRDRGSPLHF,TGTGCCTCCGATATGAGGGACAGGGGTTCACCCCTCCACTTT
TRBJ2-7,TRBV10-3,TRBD2,-,CAISSRGETSGYTYEQYF,TGTGCCATCAGTTCGCGGGGGGAGACTAGCGGGTATACCTACGAGCAGTACTTC
TRBJ1-5,TRBV7-6,-,-,CASSLTAAGGNQPQHF,TGTGCCAGCAGCTTAACAGCCGCGGGAGGGAATCAGCCCCAGCATTTT
TRBJ2-6,TRBV2,-,-,CASSLTGLRSGANVLTF,TGTGCCAGCAGTTTGACAGGTCTCCGCTCTGGGGCCAACGTCCTGACTTTC
TRBJ1-4,TRBV15,-,-,CATSRGGATNEKLFF,TGTGCCACCAGCAGAGGGGGAGCAACTAATGAAAAACTGTTTTTT
TRBJ1-5,TRBV28,TRBD1,-,CASSPGQGRGRPQHF,TGTGCCAGCAGCCCGGGACAGGGGCGCGGCCGGCCCCAGCATTTT
TRBJ2-5,TRBV7-8,-,-,CASSSPLKETQYF,TGTGCCAGCAGCTCTCCCCTAAAAGAGACCCAGTACTTC
TRBJ1-2,TRBV5-4,TRBD1,-,CASSFRQGAEGYTF,TGTGCCAGCAGCTTTAGACAGGGGGCGGAAGGCTACACCTTC
TRBJ2-7,TRBV5-4,-,-,CASSLASGNYEQYF,TGTGCCAGCAGCTTGGCGTCAGGGAACTACGAGCAGTACTTC
TRBJ2-5,TRBV10-3,TRBD2,-,CASSGERERFQETQYF,TGTGCCTCGAGCGGGGAACGGGAGAGGTTCCAAGAGACCCAGTACTTC
TRBJ1-4,TRBV6-6,-,once,CASSYARAGGNEKLFF,TGTGCCAGCAGTTACGCGAGAGCCGGGGGTAATGAAAAACTGTTTTTT
TRBJ1-2,TRBV21-1,-,-,CASVGQILNYGYTF,TGTGCCAGCGTTGGACAAATACTAAACTATGGCTACACCTTC
TRBJ2-2,TRBV5-5,-,-,CASSDDSTGELFF,TGTGCCAGCAGCGATGACAGCACCGGGGAGCTGTTTTTT
TRBJ1-4,TRBV7-9,TRBD1,-,CASSLAHRGEKLFF,TGTGCCAGCAGCTTAGCCCACAGGGGTGAAAAACTGTTTTTT
TRBJ2-3,TRBV7-3,-,-,CASSQQAGITDTQYF,TGTGCCAGCAGCCAACAAGCGGGCATCACAGATACGCAGTATTTT
TRBJ2-7,TRBV7-2,-,-,CASSPRPRYGEQYF,TGTGCCAGCAGCCCTAGGCCTAGGTATGGTGAGCAGTACTTC
TRBJ1-1,TRBV11-2,-,-,CASSSLIANTEAFF,TGTGCCAGCAGCTCCCTTATAGCGAACACTGAAGCTTTCTTT
TRBJ2-7,TRBV20-1,-,-,CSASRGEQYF,TGCAGTGCCAGCAGGGGCGAGCAGTACTTC
TRBJ2-5,TRBV7-2,-,-,CASSFWDGEETQYF,TGTGCCAGCAGCTTTTGGGATGGGGAAGAGACCCAGTACTTC
TRBJ2-3,TRBV2,TRBD2,-,CASVGLAGDTQYF,TGTGCCAGCGTGGGACTAGCGGGAGATACGCAGTATTTT
TRBJ2-4,TRBV4-2,-,-,CASSQEDRVGNIQYF,TGTGCCAGCAGCCAAGAGGACCGGGTCGGAAACATTCAGTACTTC
TRBJ1-4,TRBV4-2,-,-,CASSQVLIEKLFF,TGTGCCAGCAGCCAAGTTTTAATTGAAAAACTGTTTTTT
TRBJ2-6,TRBV4-3,-,-,CASNIDTGANVLTF,TGCGCCAGCAACATTGATACTGGGGCCAACGTCCTGACTTTC
TRBJ2-7,TRBV7-2,-,-,CASSLGFRGSRYEQYF,TGTGCCAGCAGCTTAGGGTTTCGGGGCAGCCGCTACGAGCAGTACTTC
TRBJ1-2,TRBV7-8,TRBD1,-,CASSLSRDRVSVDTF,TGTGCCAGCAGCTTATCAAGGGACAGGGTTTCAGTCGACACCTTC
TRBJ2-2,TRBV25-1,-,-,CASSEYNAGLGGELFF,TGTGCCAGCAGTGAATATAATGCAGGGTTAGGCGGGGAGCTGTTTTTT
TRBJ2-5,TRBV7-8,TRBD2,-,CATSTSGETQYF,TGTGCCACGTCGACTAGCGGAGAGACCCAGTACTTC
TRBJ1-6,TRBV27,-,-,CASRTGINSPLHF,TGTGCCAGCCGTACAGGGATTAATTCACCCCTCCACTTT
TRBJ2-5,TRBV7-8,-,-,CASSLTTQGPQETQYF,TGTGCCAGCAGCTTAACCACCCAGGGACCCCAAGAGACCCAGTACTTC
TRBJ2-5,TRBV6-1,-,-,CASSEWPPKVETQYF,TGTGCCAGCAGTGAGTGGCCCCCTAAGGTTGAGACCCAGTACTTC